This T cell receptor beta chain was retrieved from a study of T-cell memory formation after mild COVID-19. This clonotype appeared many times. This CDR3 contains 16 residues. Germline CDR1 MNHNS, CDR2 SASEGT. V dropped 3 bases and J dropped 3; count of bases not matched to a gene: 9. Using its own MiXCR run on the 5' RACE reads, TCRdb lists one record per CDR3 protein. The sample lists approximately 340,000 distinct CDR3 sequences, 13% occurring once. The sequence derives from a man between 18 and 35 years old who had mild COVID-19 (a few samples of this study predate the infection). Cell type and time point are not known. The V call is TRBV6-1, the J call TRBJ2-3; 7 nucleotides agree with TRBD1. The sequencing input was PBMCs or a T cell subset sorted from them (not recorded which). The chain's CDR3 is CASSEPRQGLTDTQYF. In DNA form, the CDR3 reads TGTGCCAGCAGTGAGCCCCGACAGGGATTGACAGATACGCAGTATTTT.